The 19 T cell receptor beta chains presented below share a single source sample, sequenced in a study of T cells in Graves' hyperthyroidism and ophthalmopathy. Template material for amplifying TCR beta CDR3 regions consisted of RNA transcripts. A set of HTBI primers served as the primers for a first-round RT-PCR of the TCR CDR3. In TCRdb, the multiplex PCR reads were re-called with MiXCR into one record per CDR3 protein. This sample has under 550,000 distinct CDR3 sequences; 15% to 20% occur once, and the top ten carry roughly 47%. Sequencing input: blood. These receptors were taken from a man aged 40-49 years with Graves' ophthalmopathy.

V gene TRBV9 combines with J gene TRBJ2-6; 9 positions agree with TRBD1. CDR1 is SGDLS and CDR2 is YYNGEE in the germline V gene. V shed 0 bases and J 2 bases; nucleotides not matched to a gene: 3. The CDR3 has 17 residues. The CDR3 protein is CASSVGQGGAGANVLTF. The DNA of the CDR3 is TGTGCCAGCAGCGTAGGACAGGGGGGTGCTGGGGCCAACGTCCTGACTTTC.

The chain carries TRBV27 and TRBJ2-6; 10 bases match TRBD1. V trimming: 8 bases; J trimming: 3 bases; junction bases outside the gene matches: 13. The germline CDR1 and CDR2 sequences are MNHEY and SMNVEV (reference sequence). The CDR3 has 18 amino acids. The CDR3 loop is CASGSRDRGLYGANVLTF. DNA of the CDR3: TGTGCCAGCGGATCCCGGGACAGGGGATTATATGGGGCCAACGTCCTGACTTTC. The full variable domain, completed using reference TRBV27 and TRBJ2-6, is EAQVTQNPRYLITVTGKKLTVTCSQNMNHEYMSWYRQDPGLGLRQIYYSMNVEVTDKGDVPEGYKVSRKEKRNFPLILESPSPNQTSLYFCASGSRDRGLYGANVLTFGAGSRLTVL.

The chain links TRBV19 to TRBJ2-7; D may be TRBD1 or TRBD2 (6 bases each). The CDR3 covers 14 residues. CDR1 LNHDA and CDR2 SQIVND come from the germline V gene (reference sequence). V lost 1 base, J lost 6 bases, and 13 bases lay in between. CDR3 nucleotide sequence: TGTGCCAGTAGTATAGCTCTAGGGGGGCGCGAGCAGTACTTC. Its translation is CASSIALGGREQYF.

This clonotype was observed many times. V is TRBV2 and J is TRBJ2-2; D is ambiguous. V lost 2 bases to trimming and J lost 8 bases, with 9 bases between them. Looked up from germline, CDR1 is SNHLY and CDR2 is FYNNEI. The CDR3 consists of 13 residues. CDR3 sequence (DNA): TGTGCCAGCAGTGAATGGGAAACAGGGGAGCTGTTTTTT. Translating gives CASSEWETGELFF.

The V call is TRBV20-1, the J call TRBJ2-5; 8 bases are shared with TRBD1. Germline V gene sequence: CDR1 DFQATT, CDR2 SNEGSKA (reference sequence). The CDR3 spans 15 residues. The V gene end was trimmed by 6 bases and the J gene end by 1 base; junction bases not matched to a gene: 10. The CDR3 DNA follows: TGCAGTGCATGTTCCCAGGGGGCTCCCCAAGAGACCCAGTACTTC. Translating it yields CSACSQGAPQETQYF.

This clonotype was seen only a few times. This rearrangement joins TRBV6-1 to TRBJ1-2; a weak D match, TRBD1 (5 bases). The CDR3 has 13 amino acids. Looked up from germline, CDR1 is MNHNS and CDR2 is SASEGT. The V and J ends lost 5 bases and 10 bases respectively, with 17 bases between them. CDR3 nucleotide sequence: TGTGCCAGCAGTCAGGACAAGATGGGCTTCTACACCTTC. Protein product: CASSQDKMGFYTF.

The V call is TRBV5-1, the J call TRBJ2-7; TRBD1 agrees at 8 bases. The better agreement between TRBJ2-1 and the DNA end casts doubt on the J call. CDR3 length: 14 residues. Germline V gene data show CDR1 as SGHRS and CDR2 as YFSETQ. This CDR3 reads CASSLDRVFYEQFF. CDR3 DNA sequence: TGCGCCAGCAGCCTGGACAGGGTTTTTTACGAGCAGTTCTTC.

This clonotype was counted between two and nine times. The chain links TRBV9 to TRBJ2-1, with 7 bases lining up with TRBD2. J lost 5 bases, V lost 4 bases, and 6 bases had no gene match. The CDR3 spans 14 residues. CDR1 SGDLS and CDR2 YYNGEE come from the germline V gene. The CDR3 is CASSPGTNNNEQFF. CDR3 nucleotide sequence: TGTGCCAGCAGCCCCGGGACTAACAACAATGAGCAGTTCTTC.

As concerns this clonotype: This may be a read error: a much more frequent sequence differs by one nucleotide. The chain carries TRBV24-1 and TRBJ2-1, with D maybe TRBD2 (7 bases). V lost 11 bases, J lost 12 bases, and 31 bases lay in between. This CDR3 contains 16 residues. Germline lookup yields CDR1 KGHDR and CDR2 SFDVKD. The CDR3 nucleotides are TGTGCCAGCGGCCTTAAGGGGGGGGGACCGCATCGGGGGCAGTTCTTC. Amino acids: CASGLKGGGPHRGQFF.

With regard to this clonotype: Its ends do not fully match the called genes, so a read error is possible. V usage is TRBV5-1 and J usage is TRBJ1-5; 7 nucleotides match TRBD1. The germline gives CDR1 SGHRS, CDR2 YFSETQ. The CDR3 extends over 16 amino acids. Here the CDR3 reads CASSSSRTGPNQPQHF. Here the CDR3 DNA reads TGTGCCAGCAGCTCTTCCCGGACAGGTCCCAATCAGCCCCAGCATTTT.

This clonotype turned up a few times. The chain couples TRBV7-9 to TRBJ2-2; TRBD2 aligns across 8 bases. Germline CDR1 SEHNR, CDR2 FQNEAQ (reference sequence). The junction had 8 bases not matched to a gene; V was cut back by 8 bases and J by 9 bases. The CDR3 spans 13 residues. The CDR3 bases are TGTGCCAGCCAAGCGGGAGTAGGGCGGGAGCTGTTTTTT. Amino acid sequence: CASQAGVGRELFF.

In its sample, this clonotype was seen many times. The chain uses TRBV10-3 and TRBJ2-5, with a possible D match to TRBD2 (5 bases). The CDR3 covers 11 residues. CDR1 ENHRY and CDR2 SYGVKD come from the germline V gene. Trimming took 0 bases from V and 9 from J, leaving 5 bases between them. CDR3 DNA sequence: TGTGCCATCAGTGAGTCGGACTCCCAGTACTTC. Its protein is CAISESDSQYF.

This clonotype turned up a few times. The CDR3 region has the DNA TGTGCCAGCGGGGGCGGCGGGAGGGCAGATACGCAGTATTTT. It codes for CASGGGGRADTQYF. This sequence joins TRBV6-1 and TRBJ2-3, with 9 bases matching TRBD2. Per the germline V gene, CDR1 is MNHNS and CDR2 is SASEGT. The V segment lost 8 bases and the J segment 4 bases; nucleotides outside the gene matches: 7. The CDR3 runs 14 residues.

CDR3: CASSRRGPPTDTQYF. As DNA, the CDR3 is TGTGCCAGCAGCCGACGGGGGCCCCCCACAGATACGCAGTATTTT. The chain couples TRBV11-2 to TRBJ2-3, with D perhaps matching TRBD1 or TRBD2 (6 bases each). The CDR3 spans 15 residues. Trimming took 5 bases from V and 2 from J, leaving 14 bases between them. Germline lookup yields CDR1 SGHAT and CDR2 FQNNGV. Full variable domain (remainder filled in from reference TRBV11-2 and TRBJ2-3): EAGVAQSPRYKIIEKRQSVAFWCNPISGHATLYWYQQILGQGPKLLIQFQNNGVVDDSQLPKDRFSAERLKGVDSTLKIQPAKLEDSAVYLCASSRRGPPTDTQYFGPGTRLTVL.

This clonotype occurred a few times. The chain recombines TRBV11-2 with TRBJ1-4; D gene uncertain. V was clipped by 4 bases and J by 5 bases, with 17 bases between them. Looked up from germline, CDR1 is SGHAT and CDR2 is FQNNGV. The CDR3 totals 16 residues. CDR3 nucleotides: TGTGCCAGCAGCTCACCCATTGAGGACGGGAATGAAAAACTGTTTTTT. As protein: CASSSPIEDGNEKLFF.

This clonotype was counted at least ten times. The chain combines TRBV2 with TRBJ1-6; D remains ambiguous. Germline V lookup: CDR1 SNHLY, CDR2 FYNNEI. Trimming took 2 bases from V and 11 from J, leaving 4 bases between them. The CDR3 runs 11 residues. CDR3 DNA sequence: TGTGCCAGCAGTGAACCCCCACCCCTCCACTTT. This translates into CASSEPPPLHF.

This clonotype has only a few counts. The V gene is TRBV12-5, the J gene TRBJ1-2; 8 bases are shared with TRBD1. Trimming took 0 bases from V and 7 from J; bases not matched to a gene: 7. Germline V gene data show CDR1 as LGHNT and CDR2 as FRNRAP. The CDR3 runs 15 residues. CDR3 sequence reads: CASGLVDGTGSGYTF. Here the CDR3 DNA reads TGTGCTAGTGGTTTGGTAGACGGGACAGGTAGTGGCTACACCTTC.

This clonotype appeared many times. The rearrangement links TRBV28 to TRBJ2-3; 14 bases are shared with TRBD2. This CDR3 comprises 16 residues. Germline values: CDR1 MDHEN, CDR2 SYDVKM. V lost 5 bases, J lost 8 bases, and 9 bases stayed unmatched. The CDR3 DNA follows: TGTGCCAGCAGTCCAGGACTAGCGGGAGGCCGCGGTACGCAGTATTTT. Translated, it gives CASSPGLAGGRGTQYF.

DNA of the CDR3: TGTGCCAGCAGTTACTCCGGGGGTACACCGGTTTCACCCCTCCACTTT. It yields the protein CASSYSGGTPVSPLHF. The chain employs TRBV6-5 and TRBJ1-6, with a tentative D call TRBD1 (5 bases). Germline CDR1 MNHEY, CDR2 SVGAGI. V lost 0 bases to trimming and J lost 9 bases, with 15 bases between them. This CDR3 contains 16 residues.